Listed here are 22 T cell receptor beta chains from one sample, sequenced in a study of a mutant IDH1 vaccine in newly diagnosed glioma. Sequencing used immunoSEQ multiplex PCR; TCRdb keeps in-frame clones, though not all of them. This table holds tens of thousands of clones, 78% found once. Documented time point: week 23, last vaccination. Mutant IDH1 20-mer peptide, at 300 ug, made up each vaccine dose, with topical imiquimod. No antigen has been identified for these receptors. Material: PBMCs, obtained from a glioma patient whose treatment included an IDH1 peptide vaccine. These receptors came from a woman aged 40 to 50 with glioma. Some clones in this sample may be carry-over from other donors' samples.

This sequence joins TRBV5-1 and TRBJ2-4; D unclear. The CDR3 contains 14 residues. V lost 1 base, J lost 6 bases, and 11 bases lay in between. Germline CDR1 SGHRS, CDR2 YFSETQ. This CDR3 reads CASSLSQNRNIQYF. CDR3 nucleotide sequence: TGCGCCAGCAGCTTGTCCCAGAACCGAAACATTCAGTACTTC.

The chain is built from TRBV7-9 and TRBJ2-1; tentatively, D is TRBD1 or TRBD2 (6 bases each). V lost 5 bases to trimming and J lost 7 bases, with 21 bases between them. This CDR3 has 16 amino acids. Germline loops: CDR1 SEHNR, CDR2 FQNEAQ (reference sequence). Here the CDR3 reads CASSPHGGTRLNEQFF. CDR3 DNA: TGTGCCAGCAGCCCTCATGGCGGGACAAGGTTAAATGAGCAGTTCTTC.

The chain is built from TRBV4-3 and TRBJ1-6; 7 nucleotides match TRBD1. V was clipped by 4 bases and J by 10 bases; unmatched bases: 10. Germline loops: CDR1 LGHNA, CDR2 YSLEER. The CDR3 extends over 15 amino acids. CDR3 in amino acids: CASSRQTDRDSPLHF. CDR3 bases: TGCGCCAGCAGCCGCCAAACCGACAGGGACTCACCCCTCCACTTT.

The V gene is TRBV7-2, the J gene TRBJ1-5; the D gene is possibly TRBD1 (5 bases). The V end was cut by 4 bases, the J end by 6 bases, with 19 bases between. This CDR3 is built from 16 residues. Germline CDR1 SGHTA, CDR2 FQGNSA. The CDR3 sequence: CASSSRAPPRGQPQHF. The CDR3 nucleotides read TGTGCCAGCAGCTCTAGGGCCCCTCCGAGGGGTCAGCCCCAGCATTTT.

The genes are TRBV13 and TRBJ2-7; 10 bases agree with TRBD2. The J segment lost 2 bases and the V segment lost 3 bases, leaving 4 bases of the junction unmatched. This CDR3 region has 15 residues. CDR1 and CDR2 (germline): PRHDT, FYEKMQ (reference sequence). CDR3 residues: CASSLGAGGPYEQYF. CDR3 coding DNA: TGTGCCAGCAGCTTGGGAGCGGGAGGGCCCTACGAGCAGTACTTC.

The V call is TRBV28, the J call TRBJ1-1; 7 positions agree with TRBD1. The CDR3 extends over 15 amino acids. Germline V gene sequence: CDR1 MDHEN, CDR2 SYDVKM. V trimming: 3 bases; J trimming: 8 bases; junction bases outside the gene matches: 12. CDR3 residues: CASSLGVGGQDEAFF. CDR3 sequence (DNA): TGTGCCAGCAGTTTGGGGGTAGGAGGACAGGACGAAGCTTTCTTT.

The V call is TRBV6-1, the J call TRBJ1-5, with D possibly TRBD1 on 6 matching bases. The CDR3 extends over 13 amino acids. The germline V gene has CDR1 MNHNS and CDR2 SASEGT. Trimming removed 4 bases at V and 3 bases at J, with 7 bases between. CDR3 in amino acids: CASSGTANQPQHF. CDR3 nucleotide sequence: TGTGCCAGCAGTGGGACAGCCAATCAGCCCCAGCATTTT.

This chain uses TRBV9 with TRBJ1-2; D not certain. This CDR3 is 13 amino acids long. The germline V gene encodes CDR1 SGDLS and CDR2 YYNGEE. V gave up 2 bases and J gave up 2 bases, with 7 bases separating them. The CDR3 DNA is TGTGCCAGCAGCGTCCAAACGAACTATGGCTACACCTTC. It yields the protein CASSVQTNYGYTF.

This chain uses TRBV19 with TRBJ1-1, with TRBD1 matching 7 bases. Trimming at V came to 8 bases and at J to 0 bases, leaving 6 bases not matched to a gene. This CDR3 comprises 14 residues. The germline gives CDR1 LNHDA, CDR2 SQIVND (reference sequence). The CDR3 region has the DNA TGTGCCAGTCGACCACAGGGGTTGAACACTGAAGCTTTCTTT. This sequence encodes CASRPQGLNTEAFF. The complete variable domain, with remaining parts taken from reference TRBV19 and TRBJ1-1, reads DGGITQSPKYLFRKEGQNVTLSCEQNLNHDAMYWYRQDPGQGLRLIYYSQIVNDFQKGDIAEGYSVSREKKESFPLTVTSAQKNPTAFYLCASRPQGLNTEAFFGQGTRLTVV.

The genes are TRBV9 and TRBJ1-2; a possible D gene is TRBD1 (5 bases). The CDR3 covers 17 residues. CDR1 is SGDLS, CDR2 YYNGEE, per germline. Trimming shortened V by 0 bases and J by 0 bases, and 15 bases separated the two germline ends. CDR3: CASSVAGQLRANYGYTF. The CDR3 nucleotides read TGTGCCAGCAGCGTAGCGGGGCAACTGAGAGCTAACTATGGCTACACCTTC.

The chain has TRBV10-3 and TRBJ2-2, with a possible D match to TRBD2 (5 bases). V lost 5 bases, J lost 7 bases, and 20 bases lay in between. Per germline, CDR1 ENHRY and CDR2 SYGVKD. The CDR3 runs 16 residues. This chain's CDR3 is CAISRSPPGGGGELFF. CDR3 coding DNA: TGTGCCATCAGTCGCAGCCCCCCAGGAGGCGGCGGGGAGCTGTTTTTT.

The V and J genes are TRBV5-4 and TRBJ2-7; 7 bases map to TRBD2. The CDR3 consists of 16 residues. V trimming: 0 bases; J trimming: 4 bases; junction bases outside the gene matches: 10. The germline V gene has CDR1 SGHNT and CDR2 YYREEE (reference sequence). CDR3 region: CASSLGTGRERYEQYF. DNA for the CDR3: TGTGCCAGCAGCTTGGGGACGGGGAGGGAGAGATACGAGCAGTACTTC.

The chain couples TRBV11-2 to TRBJ2-2; TRBD2 matches at 13 bases. Germline V lookup: CDR1 SGHAT, CDR2 FQNNGV. V lost 6 bases and J lost 7; bases outside the gene matches: 5. The CDR3 length is 15 residues. This CDR3 reads CASRRTSGRDGELFF. The CDR3 DNA reads as TGTGCCAGCAGACGGACTAGCGGGAGAGACGGGGAGCTGTTTTTT. Looking up the rest from reference TRBV11-2 and TRBJ2-2 gives the full variable domain: EAGVAQSPRYKIIEKRQSVAFWCNPISGHATLYWYQQILGQGPKLLIQFQNNGVVDDSQLPKDRFSAERLKGVDSTLKIQPAKLEDSAVYLCASRRTSGRDGELFFGEGSRLTVL.

The chain joins TRBV4-3 to TRBJ1-2; 8 bases fit TRBD1. Trimming cost V 0 bases and J 3 bases; bases outside gene matches: 9. Germline-derived CDR1 and CDR2 are LGHNA and YSLEER. The CDR3 loop spans 17 amino acids. The CDR3 nucleotides are TGCGCCAGCAGCCAAGAATTAGGCAGGGGGCTTTACTATGGCTACACCTTC. This sequence encodes CASSQELGRGLYYGYTF.

The chain recombines TRBV7-2 with TRBJ2-7; D is undetermined. CDR1 and CDR2 (germline): SGHTA, FQGNSA. This CDR3 has 16 residues. Trimming cost V 5 bases and J 2 bases, with 19 bases left between them. The CDR3 is CASSPLVGNIPYEQYF. The CDR3 bases are TGTGCCAGCAGCCCGCTGGTGGGAAACATTCCCTACGAGCAGTACTTC.

The chain links TRBV6-5 to TRBJ2-7; possible D gene TRBD1, 6 bases. The CDR3 has 14 residues. Germline loops: CDR1 MNHEY, CDR2 SVGAGI. V was cut by 5 bases and J by 0 bases, with 11 bases left in between. The CDR3 region is CASSDRDTSYEQYF. The CDR3 DNA reads TGTGCCAGCAGTGACCGGGACACCTCCTACGAGCAGTACTTC.

The chain is built from TRBV7-9 and TRBJ1-2; D uncertain. Trimming removed 3 bases from V and 3 bases from J, with 14 bases in between. Germline V gene lookup returns CDR1 SEHNR and CDR2 FQNEAQ (reference sequence). The CDR3 is 15 residues long. CDR3 DNA sequence: TGTGCCAGCAGCTTGGGCAGTGGTAAGGACTATGGCTACACCTTC. This translates into CASSLGSGKDYGYTF. Full variable domain (rest looked up from reference TRBV7-9 and TRBJ1-2): DTGVSQNPRHKITKRGQNVTFRCDPISEHNRLYWYRQTLGQGPEFLTYFQNEAQLEKSRLLSDRFSAERPKGSFSTLEIQRTEQGDSAMYLCASSLGSGKDYGYTFGSGTRLTVV.

J is TRBJ2-2 and V is TRBV10-3; D is unresolved. CDR3 length: 18 residues. The germline V gene encodes CDR1 ENHRY and CDR2 SYGVKD. Trimming took off 2 bases at V and 2 bases at J, with 18 bases between the two ends. The CDR3 here is CAISENLLAAANTGELFF. In DNA form, the CDR3 reads TGTGCCATCAGTGAGAACCTCCTGGCGGCAGCAAACACCGGGGAGCTGTTTTTT.

This clone was seen a handful of times. V usage is TRBV5-5 and J usage is TRBJ1-5; D not certain. V was shortened by 5 bases and J by 3 bases, with 12 bases between the two germline ends. This CDR3 comprises 14 residues. In germline, CDR1 is SGHKS, CDR2 YYEKEE (reference sequence). CDR3 region: CASSLFESNQPQHF. In nucleotides, the CDR3 is TGTGCCAGCAGTTTGTTCGAATCCAATCAGCCCCAGCATTTT.

This clone has more than one count but fewer than ten. The gene calls are TRBV28 and TRBJ1-2; maybe TRBD1 (6 bases). Germline CDR1 MDHEN, CDR2 SYDVKM. CDR3 length equals 13 residues. V was trimmed by 6 bases and J by 6 bases, leaving 14 bases between them. CDR3 DNA sequence: TGTGCCAGCAGAACCACAGGGCTCGATGGCTACACCTTC. This encodes CASRTTGLDGYTF.

The rearrangement uses TRBV6-5 and TRBJ2-1, with D perhaps matching TRBD2 (6 bases). The V and J ends lost 2 bases and 6 bases respectively, with 11 bases between them. CDR3 length equals 14 residues. Looked up from germline, CDR1 is MNHEY and CDR2 is SVGAGI. The CDR3 sequence: CASSYGGAGNEQFF. The CDR3 DNA is TGTGCCAGCAGTTACGGGGGAGCGGGCAATGAGCAGTTCTTC.

In its sample, this clone was seen a few times. The genes are TRBV19 and TRBJ2-3; D is tentatively TRBD1 or TRBD2 (5 bases each). Germline V gene lookup returns CDR1 LNHDA and CDR2 SQIVND (reference sequence). The CDR3 has 14 residues. Trimming cost V 2 bases and J 6 bases, with 12 bases left between them. Here the CDR3 reads CASSIFQGADTQYF. The CDR3 DNA follows: TGTGCCAGTAGTATATTTCAGGGAGCGGATACGCAGTATTTT.